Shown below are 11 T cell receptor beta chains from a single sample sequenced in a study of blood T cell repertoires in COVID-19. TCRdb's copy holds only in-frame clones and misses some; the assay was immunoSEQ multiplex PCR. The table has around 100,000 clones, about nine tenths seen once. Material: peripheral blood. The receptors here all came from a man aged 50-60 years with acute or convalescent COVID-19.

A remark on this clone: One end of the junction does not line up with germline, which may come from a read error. The chain's CDR3 is CSVEDGQIYEQYF. In nucleotides, the CDR3 is TGCAGCGTAGAAGACGGACAAATCTACGAGCAGTACTTC. V gene TRBV29-1 combines with J gene TRBJ2-7; D possibly corresponds to TRBD1 (5 bases). Germline CDR1 is SQVTM and CDR2 is ANQGSEA. This CDR3 contains 13 residues.

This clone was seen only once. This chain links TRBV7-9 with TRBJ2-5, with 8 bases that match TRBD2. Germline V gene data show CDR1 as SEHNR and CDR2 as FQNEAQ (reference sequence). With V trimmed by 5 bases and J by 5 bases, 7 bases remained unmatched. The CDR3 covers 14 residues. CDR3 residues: CASSGAGVGETQYF. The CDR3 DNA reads TGTGCCAGCAGCGGAGCGGGAGTCGGGGAGACCCAGTACTTC.

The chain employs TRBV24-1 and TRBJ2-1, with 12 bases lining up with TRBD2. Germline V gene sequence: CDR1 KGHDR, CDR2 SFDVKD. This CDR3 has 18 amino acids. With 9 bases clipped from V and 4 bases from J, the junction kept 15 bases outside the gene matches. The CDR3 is CATPLVWASGRGYNEQFF. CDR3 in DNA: TGTGCCACCCCCCTCGTCTGGGCTAGCGGGAGGGGGTACAATGAGCAGTTCTTC.

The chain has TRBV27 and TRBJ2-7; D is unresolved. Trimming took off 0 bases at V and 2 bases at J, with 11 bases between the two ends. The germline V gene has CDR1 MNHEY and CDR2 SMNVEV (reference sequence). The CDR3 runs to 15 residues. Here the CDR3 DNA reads TGTGCCAGCAGTTTATCGCCCAGGTTTGCCTACGAGCAGTACTTC. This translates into CASSLSPRFAYEQYF.

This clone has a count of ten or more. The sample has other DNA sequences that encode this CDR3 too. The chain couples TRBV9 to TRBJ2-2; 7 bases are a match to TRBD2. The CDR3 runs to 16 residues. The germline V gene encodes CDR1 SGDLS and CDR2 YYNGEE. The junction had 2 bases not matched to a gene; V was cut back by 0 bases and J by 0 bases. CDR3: CASSVVAGANTGELFF. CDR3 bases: TGTGCCAGCAGCGTAGTGGCGGGGGCGAACACCGGGGAGCTGTTTTTT.

The CDR3: CASRRQQGHEGEQYF. As DNA, the CDR3 is TGCGCCAGCAGACGCCAACAAGGCCATGAGGGCGAGCAGTACTTC. The chain recombines TRBV5-1 with TRBJ2-7; D is possibly TRBD2 (5 bases). V was cut by 5 bases and J by 6 bases, with 21 bases left in between. Germline V gene sequence: CDR1 SGHRS, CDR2 YFSETQ. The length of the CDR3 is 15 residues.

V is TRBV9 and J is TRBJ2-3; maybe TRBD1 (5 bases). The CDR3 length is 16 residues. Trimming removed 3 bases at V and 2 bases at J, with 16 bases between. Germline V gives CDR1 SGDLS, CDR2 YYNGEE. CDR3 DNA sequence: TGTGCCAGCAGCGCATCCAGGGTCCCCCCCACAGATACGCAGTATTTT. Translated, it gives CASSASRVPPTDTQYF.

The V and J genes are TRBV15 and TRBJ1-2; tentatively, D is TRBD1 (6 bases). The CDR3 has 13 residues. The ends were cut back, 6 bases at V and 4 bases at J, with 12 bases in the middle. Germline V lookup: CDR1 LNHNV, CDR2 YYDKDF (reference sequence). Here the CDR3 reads CATRNRESYGYTF. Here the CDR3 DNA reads TGTGCCACCAGGAACAGGGAGTCCTATGGCTACACCTTC.

The CDR3 bases are TGTGCCAGCAGCTCGACAGGGTTAGGCAATCAGCCCCAGCATTTT. Translated: CASSSTGLGNQPQHF. J is TRBJ1-5 and V is TRBV6-5; TRBD1 aligns across 7 bases. V shed 6 bases, J shed 2 bases, and the junction held 7 bases outside the gene matches. The CDR3 runs 15 residues. CDR1 is MNHEY and CDR2 is SVGAGI in the germline V gene.

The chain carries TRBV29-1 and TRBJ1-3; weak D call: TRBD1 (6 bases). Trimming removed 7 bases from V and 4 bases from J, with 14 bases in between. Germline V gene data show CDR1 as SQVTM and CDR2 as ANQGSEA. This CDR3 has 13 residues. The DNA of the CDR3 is TGCAGCGCATTAACAGGGACCGGAAACACCATATATTTT. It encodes CSALTGTGNTIYF.

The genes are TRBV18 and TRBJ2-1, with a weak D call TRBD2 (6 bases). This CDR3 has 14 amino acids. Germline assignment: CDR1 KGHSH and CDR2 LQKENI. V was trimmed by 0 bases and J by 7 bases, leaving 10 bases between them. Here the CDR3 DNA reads TGTGCCAGCTCACCACCCGCGGGGATGAATGAGCAGTTCTTC. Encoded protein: CASSPPAGMNEQFF. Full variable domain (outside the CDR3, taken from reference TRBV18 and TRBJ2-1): NAGVMQNPRHLVRRRGQEARLRCSPMKGHSHVYWYRQLPEEGLKFMVYLQKENIIDESGMPKERFSAEFPKEGPSILRIQQVVRGDSAAYFCASSPPAGMNEQFFGPGTRLTVL.